This TCR beta chain was sequenced for a study of cytomegalovirus exposure and HLA in healthy donors (dated by TCRdb to the late 2010s). General notes on the study: An earlier analysis of 550 to 700 of the donors reported about 250 Gb of sequence data and around 110 million unique TCR beta sequences from 150 million to 200 million T cells. Donor age, sex, ethnicity and CMV serostatus were compiled alongside the repertoire data. Of the approximately 400 genotyped donors, over 70% fell in the genetic ancestry cluster associated with self-reported Caucasian donors. The study was designed to test whether signatures of past pathogen exposure could be identified by cataloging public T cell receptors. In an earlier analysis of 500 to 650 of the donors, high-throughput TCR beta sequencing was used to judge whether each TCR beta V gene segment behaved as functional or pseudogenic. A later analysis re-analyzed previously published TCR beta repertoires from 550 to 700 donors and added high-resolution HLA genotyping to study TCR occurrence patterns. Genome-wide SNP genotypes for about 65% of the 666 donors were used in a later genetic analysis, which treated that subset as a discovery cohort. Every repertoire in the discovery cohort had been generated on one and the same sequencing platform. To predict cytomegalovirus infection status, the study combined high-throughput TCR immunosequencing, statistical association of individual TCRs with disease status, and machine learning. Roughly 5 DR-DQ haplotypes were handled as single units for association and clustering, since linkage in the cohort was strong. The study used immunosequencing to profile the T cell repertoires of approximately 650 subjects and linked those repertoires to cytomegalovirus serostatus. Along with the roughly 670-subject first cohort, a separate validation cohort of roughly 110 different subjects was used. Roughly 300 gigabases of sequencing data and 91 million or so unique TCR sequences made up an early release that covered around 640 HLA-typed donors. Rather than drawing on any new phenotypic data, the later analysis identified candidate immune exposures from TCR beta sequences and the way those sequences occurred across donors. On average, approximately 250,000 unique TCR beta nucleotide sequences were sequenced per donor among some 430 genotyped donors of the cohort, with 15% to 20% of those sequences being non-productive. Class I and class II HLA loci were covered by the typing at four-digit resolution. The number of donors typed differed by locus, with 629-630 for A, B, C, DRB1 and DQB1, 522 for DQA1, over 600 for DPA1, and under 490 for DPB1. General findings and caveats noted by the study authors: In both the original and validation cohorts, the classifier was reported to diagnose cytomegalovirus status with high specificity and sensitivity. In an earlier analysis of fewer than 750 of the donors, most TCR beta V segments were observed in productive rearrangements about 90% or about 30% of the time, broadly matching IMGT annotations. Because counts were too low, approximately 15 rarely observed V segments, including chromosome 9 orphons, were excluded from the earlier analysis of some 540 of the donors. At a false discovery rate of 0.05, a later analysis linked fewer than 20,000 TCR beta sequences to specific HLA alleles. While some public TCRs were present in many individuals, most TCR sequences turned up only very rarely across donors. The 87-base-pair reads could not distinguish some IMGT-functional V segments, including TRBV6-2 and TRBV6-3, so those segments were excluded. In a later genetic analysis, fewer N-insertions in productive TCRs were reported among donors in an Asian-associated ancestry cluster than the roughly 700-donor mean. An association between a missense DCLRE1C variant and V-gene and J-gene trimming of TCR beta chains was found in a later genetic analysis and replicated in an independent cohort. A cluster of highly shared sequence variants was judged likely to represent a technical artifact of the sequencing pipeline. Assigning TCR associations to individual alleles was difficult when HLA alleles, especially DR and DQ, strongly co-occurred. In vitro tests confirmed that three of the cytomegalovirus-associated TCR beta chains recognize cytomegalovirus antigens. For the cohort, immune exposure information was limited to CMV serostatus. Several of the top co-occurrence clusters appeared to be linked to parvovirus B19, influenza, CMV and Epstein-Barr virus, according to a later analysis. A later analysis found that HLA-associated TCR beta chains were more clonally expanded and had lower generation probabilities than equally common non-associated chains. Correlated functional status among segregating V segments might be attributable to linkage disequilibrium, but an unknown experimental factor could not be ruled out. Roughly uniform sequencing depth across donors was assumed in presence/absence analyses, although this assumption may not hold. Only TCR beta chains were sequenced in this cohort, and the absence of alpha or paired-chain data limited detectable features. According to a later analysis, most CMV-associated TCR beta chains appeared to be HLA-restricted, and the HLA associations seemed to be driven largely by CMV exposure. The authors suggested that the approach could potentially be generalized to other disease states and immunological phenotypes. Because HLA typing was unavailable for some donors at each locus, only the typed subset was used in association tests. The study listed 150 to 200 TCR beta chains as associated with cytomegalovirus. A further reported finding was that TCR beta sequences accurately predicted the HLA-A and HLA-B alleles for most subjects in the first cohort. According to a later analysis, TCR association rates differed among HLA loci, with DRB1 alleles showing the most associated TCRs and HLA-C alleles showing the fewest.

In total, roughly 670 healthy bone marrow donors made up the cohort. Cohort members were all nominally healthy when sampled, although unrecorded immune exposures were likely present. The donor tested CMV seropositive and was one of the 289 seropositive cohort members. A peripheral blood sample was provided by each donor, and peripheral blood mononuclear cells were used for TCR beta sequencing. Genomic DNA extraction from the blood cell samples was performed with the Qiagen DNeasy Blood Extraction Kit. The receptor library was made with the immunoSEQ multiplex PCR assay. The multiplex PCR relied on a mix of 60 forward primers for TCR Vbeta segments and 13 reverse primers for TCR Jbeta segments. A multiplex PCR assay on genomic DNA amplified the CDR3 region of rearranged TCR beta genes. On the Illumina HiSeq System, the amplified TCR beta libraries were sequenced as 87-base-pair reads. The study's own analysis went as follows. A later analysis tallied some 79 million unique TCR beta chains across the roughly 610 repertoires, and approximately 12 million of those chains were shared by two or more donors. To remove PCR and sequencing errors, raw reads were error-corrected and collapsed into unique sequences using a nearest-neighbor algorithm that merged closely related sequences. To assign V, D and J gene segments, CDR3 sequences were aligned to IMGT reference sequences. Each retained sequence needed at least a six-nucleotide match to both a V gene segment and a J gene segment. A rearrangement counted as productive if the CDR3 had no stop codons and remained in frame with V and J, and every other rearrangement counted as non-productive. Following IMGT convention, CDR3 was defined as the stretch from the second conserved V-encoded cysteine up to the conserved J-encoded phenylalanine. The earlier analysis of approximately 500 of the donors excluded sequences that lacked an unambiguous match to a single V gene segment. An earlier analysis of fewer than 650 of the donors classified V segments as functional when productive rearrangements were above 56.7% and as segregating when the standard deviation between donors was above 5%. A statistical classification framework was developed to diagnose cytomegalovirus status using the catalog of TCR beta chain sequences. In a later analysis, TCR nucleotide sequences were compared against IMGT/GENE-DB human TR gene sequences so that V and J genes could be assigned. The TCRdist pipeline was used in a later analysis to assign CDR3 sequences and most-parsimonious VDJ recombination scenarios. In a later analysis, each TCR beta chain was defined by its CDR3 amino acid sequence together with its V-gene family, and reads lacking a unique V-gene family were excluded. To address suspected cross-contamination and a sequencing artifact, a later analysis removed around 600 highly shared, low-generation-probability nucleotide sequences. In a later analysis, a clonal expansion index for each public chain was calculated from normalized within-repertoire ranks of inferred template counts. A later analysis computed generation probabilities with a VDJ recombination model fitted to out-of-frame rearrangements, and checked the results against IGoR. Hypergeometric tests were used in a later analysis to score TCR-TCR, TCR-HLA and TCR-CMV co-occurrence, with a repertoire-size bias correction applied to the TCR pairs. A later analysis estimated false discovery rates by permuting HLA or CMV assignments 20 times. A later analysis grouped co-occurring TCRs with DBSCAN, adding TCRdist sequence similarity when clustering within HLA-allele-positive subsets. Co-occurrence clustering excluded repertoires with fewer than 30,000 or more than 120,000 public chains, plus five with anomalous nucleotide sharing. TCRdb took over this immuneACCESS table, retaining in-frame rearrangements with V and J assigned. Such tables are incomplete; in checked studies, under half of the missing clones stem from an unresolved V gene, and the remainder is unexplained. That table is the source of V, J and clone size, and D and trimming were worked out from the DNA. Within this sample are 150,000 to 200,000 clones, with around 77% of them counted one time only. Less than 2.5% of the sample goes to the ten largest clones.

V loses 7 bases at its end and J loses 1 base; junction bases beyond the gene matches: 12. Per the germline V gene (reference sequence), SEHNR is the CDR1 and FQNEAQ is the CDR2. The CDR3 runs 16 residues from the cysteine to the phenylalanine. The only DNA kept is the CDR3, 48 bases in frame from the first base. In regard to this clone: No cognate antigen has been identified for it. The sample holds no much larger clone one base away, and base qualities are not on file.

This sequence originates from a man in his forties or fifties in good health and CMV-seropositive. The sequenced sample was PBMCs. This chain joins TRBV7-9 to TRBJ1-1; TRBD1 agrees with 7 junctional bases. The nucleotides read TGTGCCAGCACCTCCGACCGAGGGGGCTCGAACACTGAAGCTTTCTTT. Translated, it gives CASTSDRGGSNTEAFF.